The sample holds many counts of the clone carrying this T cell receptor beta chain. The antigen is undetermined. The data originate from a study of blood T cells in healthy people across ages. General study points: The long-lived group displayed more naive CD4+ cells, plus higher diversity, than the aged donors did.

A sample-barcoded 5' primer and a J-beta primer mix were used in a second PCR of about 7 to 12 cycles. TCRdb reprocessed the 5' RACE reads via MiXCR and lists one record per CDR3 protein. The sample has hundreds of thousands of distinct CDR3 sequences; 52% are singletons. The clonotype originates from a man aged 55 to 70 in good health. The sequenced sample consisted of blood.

The CDR3 spells CASSEGTSYNEQFF. The CDR3 coding sequence is TGTGCCAGCAGTGAAGGCACCTCCTACAATGAGCAGTTCTTC. This chain links TRBV2 with TRBJ2-1; no definite D call. Trimming removed 1 base from V and 0 bases from J, with 4 bases in between. This CDR3 has 14 residues. Germline assignment: CDR1 SNHLY and CDR2 FYNNEI.